This paragraph reports one T cell receptor (beta chain). Its target is unknown. Assay used: immunoSEQ multiplex PCR; TCRdb lists only in-frame clones, some missing. The table shows about 81,000 clones, with roughly 84% occurring only once. The record originates from a study of identifying expanded T cells in peripheral blood. Study observations and caveats: Two-week clone count variance significantly increased as total template count grew.

The V and J ends lost 0 bases and 10 bases, in that order; junction bases with no gene match: 6. CDR3 length: 17 residues. Looked up from germline, CDR1 is LGHNA and CDR2 is YSLEER. The source is a person between 18 and 70 years old in good health. The rearrangement links TRBV4-3 to TRBJ2-1, with 16 bases lining up with TRBD2. Specimen: blood. The CDR3 loop reads CASSQDQGLAGGVEQFF. The CDR3 DNA follows: TGCGCCAGCAGCCAAGATCAGGGACTAGCGGGAGGGGTAGAGCAGTTCTTC.